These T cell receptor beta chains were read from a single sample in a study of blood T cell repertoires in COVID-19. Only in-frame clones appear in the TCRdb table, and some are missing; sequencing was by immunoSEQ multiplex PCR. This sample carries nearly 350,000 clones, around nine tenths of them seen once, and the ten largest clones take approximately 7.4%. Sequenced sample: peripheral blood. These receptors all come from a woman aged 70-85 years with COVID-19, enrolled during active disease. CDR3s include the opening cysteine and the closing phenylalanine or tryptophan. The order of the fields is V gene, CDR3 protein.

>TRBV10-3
CAISTGGGYGYTF
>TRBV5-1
CASSRDLNTGELFF
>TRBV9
CASSVGRAEGNTEAFF
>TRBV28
CASSSGTGLDGYTF
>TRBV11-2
CASRTTGGHYGYTF
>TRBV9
CASSPREGGTDTQYF
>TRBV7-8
CASSPPGGPTDTQYF
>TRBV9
CASSPQGDPRETQYF
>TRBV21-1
CASSNRGASNQPQHF
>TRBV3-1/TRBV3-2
CASSQEARPINGYTF
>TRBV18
CASLGQDTEAFF
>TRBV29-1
CSAPGQGGTEAFF
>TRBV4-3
CASSQEPGLAYEQFF
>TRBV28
CASSGQGSGEQYF
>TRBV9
CASSVGRTSEYEQYF
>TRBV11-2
CASSPDRGFSYGYTF
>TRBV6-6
CASSPDRARGYTF
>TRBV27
CASSLLVTGELFF
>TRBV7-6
CASSPSAGGNSPLHF
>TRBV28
CASTSRTSSSGNTIYF
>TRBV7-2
CASSEPGLGSGFF
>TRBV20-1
CSAPSGRAQYF
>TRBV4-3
CASSQDFTGGRKTQYF
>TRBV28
CASSLLVGKGTEAFF
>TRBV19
CASSGTGEETQYF
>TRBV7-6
CASSLGQADNSPLHF
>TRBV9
CASSVGIMASANIDTQYF
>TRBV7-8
CASSLTWTANTEAFF
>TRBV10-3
CAISIQGAGQPQHF
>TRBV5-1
CASSLGRDRGNSPLHF
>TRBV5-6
CASSLSPYEQYF
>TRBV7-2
CASSSGTSGGIDTQYF
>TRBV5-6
CASSLDWSSTDTQYF
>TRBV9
CASSVNEGLSTEAFF
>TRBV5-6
CASSPWGPNQPQHF
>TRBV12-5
CASGTNFLDTQYF
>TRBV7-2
CASSLAAGGLNEQFF
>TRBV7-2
CASSWTGGNSPLHF
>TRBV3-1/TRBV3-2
CASSQDFRSGWVGELFF
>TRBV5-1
CASGYSGTPQETQYF
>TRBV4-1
CASSQVRSMNEQFF
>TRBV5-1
CASSSLEVSEQYF
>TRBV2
CASLLSGGAEETQYF
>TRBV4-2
CASSQVAGDRETQYF
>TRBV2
CASSPHRAPGETQYF
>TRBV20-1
CSASVGSGNTIYF
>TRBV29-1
CSAGVSSADTQYF
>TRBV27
CASSISVGGGEQFF
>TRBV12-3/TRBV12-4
CASSLGPTGELFF
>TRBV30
CAWSVSGGNSPLHF
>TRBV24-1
CATGGQSHEQYF
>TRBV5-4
CASSLDSYGELFF
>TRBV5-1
CASSWTGIGGSPLHF
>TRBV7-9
CASSLPGRSQHF
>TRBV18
CASSPHPTPQGF
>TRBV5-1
CASSLAGTGEETQYF